The rows below give T cell receptor beta chains drawn from one sample of a study of blood T cell repertoires in COVID-19. Profiling relied on immunoSEQ multiplex PCR, and the TCRdb table lists in-frame clones only, not all of them. The sample holds about 82,000 clones; roughly three quarters are singletons and the top ten take about a third. Sequencing was carried out using peripheral blood. The receptor source for this set is a man in his 60s with COVID-19, enrolled during active disease. CDR3s leave out the opening cysteine and the closing phenylalanine or tryptophan. D genes are given only for firm matches.

J gene,D gene,V gene,CDR3 protein
TRBJ2-1,TRBD2,TRBV19,ASSIDRGGSGIDEQF
TRBJ1-4,TRBD1,TRBV5-6,ASSPGQGNEKLF
TRBJ1-5,NA,TRBV15,ATSMKGVGNQPQH
TRBJ2-1,TRBD2,TRBV5-1,ASSPFSGGNYNEQF
TRBJ1-3,TRBD1,TRBV7-3,ASSQGQGRGNTIY
TRBJ2-7,NA,TRBV5-6,ASSFHFLPGQRRNYEQY
TRBJ2-3,NA,TRBV5-1,ASAKTTGTDTQY
TRBJ2-5,NA,TRBV18,ASSPRQGTETQY
TRBJ1-2,NA,TRBV12-3/TRBV12-4,ASTRRNYGYT
TRBJ2-5,TRBD1,TRBV27,ASSSLDREETQY
TRBJ2-5,NA,TRBV5-1,ASSPSRQEETQY
TRBJ1-5,TRBD1,TRBV16,ASSPDRGISSQPQH
TRBJ2-7,NA,TRBV3-1/TRBV3-2,ASSFSPQRSYEQY
TRBJ2-7,NA,TRBV7-9,ASSSSGGSYEQY
TRBJ2-7,TRBD2,TRBV11-2,ASSFSGSVGTYEQY
TRBJ1-1,NA,TRBV5-1,ASSSGGLVGANTEAF
TRBJ1-6,NA,TRBV9,ASSVAQGNPYNSPLH
TRBJ1-2,NA,TRBV3-1/TRBV3-2,ASSREGAGSNYGYT
TRBJ2-7,TRBD2,TRBV11-2,ASSLWTSGISPYEQY
TRBJ2-7,NA,TRBV5-1,ASSGGLRGAEQY
TRBJ2-7,TRBD2,TRBV15,ATSREGTSGAEQY
TRBJ2-1,TRBD1,TRBV9,ASSVALDRGSEQF
TRBJ2-7,NA,TRBV6-5,ASSSQGNYEQY
TRBJ1-1,NA,TRBV15,ATSRAMKAGNTEAF
TRBJ2-5,TRBD2,TRBV9,ASSPGLAVQETQY
TRBJ2-7,TRBD2,TRBV27,ASRNPGTSGNYEQY
TRBJ1-2,TRBD1,TRBV12-3/TRBV12-4,ASSSTGSHGYT